This T cell receptor (beta chain) was sequenced during a study of blood T cells in healthy people across ages. Study-wide results and limits: Naive T cell percentage by flow cytometry tracked strongly with beta diversity.

A word on this clonotype: The antigen is undetermined.

A sample-barcoded 5' primer and a J-beta primer mix were used in a second PCR of roughly 7 to 11 cycles. Every single cDNA molecule received a tag from a template-switch adaptor with 12 random nucleotides. TCRdb analysed the 5' RACE reads with MiXCR anew, one entry per CDR3 protein. The table records 750,000 or so distinct CDR3 sequences, approximately 25% of them present only once. The germline gives CDR1 SGHNT, CDR2 YENEEA. The CDR3 consists of 11 residues. These data were also reused for a study on T cells of mothers and their children. That work states: The study sampled a few healthy Caucasian mothers and their six children.

Sequenced material: blood. The origin of this receptor is a boy aged 5-17 years in good health. The chain is built from TRBV11-3 and TRBJ2-5; possibly TRBD1 or TRBD2 for D (5 bases each). The end of the DNA is better explained by TRBJ2-1, so the J call may be wrong. As DNA, the CDR3 is TGTGCCAGCAGTTATTGGGGGGAGCAGTTCTTC. It specifies CASSYWGEQFF.